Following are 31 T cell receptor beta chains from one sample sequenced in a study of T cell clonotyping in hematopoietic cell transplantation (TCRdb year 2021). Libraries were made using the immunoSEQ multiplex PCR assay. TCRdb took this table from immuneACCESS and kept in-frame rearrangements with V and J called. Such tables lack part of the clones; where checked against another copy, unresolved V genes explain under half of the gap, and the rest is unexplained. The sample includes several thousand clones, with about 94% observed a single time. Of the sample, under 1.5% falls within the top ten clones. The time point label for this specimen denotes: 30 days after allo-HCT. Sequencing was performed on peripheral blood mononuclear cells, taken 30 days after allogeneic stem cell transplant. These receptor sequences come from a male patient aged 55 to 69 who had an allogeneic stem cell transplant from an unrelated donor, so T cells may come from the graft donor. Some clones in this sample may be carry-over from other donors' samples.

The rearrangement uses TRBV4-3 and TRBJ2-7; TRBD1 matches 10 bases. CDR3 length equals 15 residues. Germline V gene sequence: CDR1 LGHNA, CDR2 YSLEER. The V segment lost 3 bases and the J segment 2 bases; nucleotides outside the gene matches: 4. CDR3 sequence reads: CASSHSGTGAYEQYF. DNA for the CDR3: TGCGCCAGCAGCCATTCCGGGACAGGGGCCTACGAGCAGTACTTC.

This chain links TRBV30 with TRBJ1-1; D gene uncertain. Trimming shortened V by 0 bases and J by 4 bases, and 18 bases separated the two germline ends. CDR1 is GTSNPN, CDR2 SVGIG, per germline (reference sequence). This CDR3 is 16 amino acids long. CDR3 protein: CAWSVKGSWTVTEAFF. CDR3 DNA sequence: TGTGCCTGGAGTGTAAAAGGGTCCTGGACGGTCACTGAAGCTTTCTTT.

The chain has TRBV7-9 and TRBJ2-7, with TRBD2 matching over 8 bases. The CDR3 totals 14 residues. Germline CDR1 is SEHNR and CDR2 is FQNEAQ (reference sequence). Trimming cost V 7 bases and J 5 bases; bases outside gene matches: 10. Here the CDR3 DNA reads TGTGCCAGCAAGAAAGCGGGAGTCGAGCACGAGCAGTACTTC. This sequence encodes CASKKAGVEHEQYF.

The CDR3 nucleotides are TGTGCCAGCAGGGGAATTAGCAATCAGCCCCAGCATTTT. Protein product: CASRGISNQPQHF. The gene calls are TRBV28 and TRBJ1-5, with D uncertain. Germline assignment: CDR1 MDHEN and CDR2 SYDVKM. The CDR3 runs 13 residues. V was cut by 6 bases and J by 0 bases, with 6 bases left in between.

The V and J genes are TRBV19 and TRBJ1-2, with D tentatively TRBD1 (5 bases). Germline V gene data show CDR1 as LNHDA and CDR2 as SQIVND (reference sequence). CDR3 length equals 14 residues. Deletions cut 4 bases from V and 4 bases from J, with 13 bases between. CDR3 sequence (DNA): TGTGCCAGTAGTAGCGGGACCTTCAGCTATGGCTACACCTTC. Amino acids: CASSSGTFSYGYTF.

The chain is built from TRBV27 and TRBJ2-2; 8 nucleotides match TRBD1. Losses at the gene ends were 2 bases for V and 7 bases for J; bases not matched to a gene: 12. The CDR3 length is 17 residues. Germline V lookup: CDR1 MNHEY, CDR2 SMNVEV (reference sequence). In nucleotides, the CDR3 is TGTGCCAGCAGTTTAGTCTCGCCAGGGGGCGATGGCGGGGAGCTGTTTTTT. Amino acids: CASSLVSPGGDGGELFF.

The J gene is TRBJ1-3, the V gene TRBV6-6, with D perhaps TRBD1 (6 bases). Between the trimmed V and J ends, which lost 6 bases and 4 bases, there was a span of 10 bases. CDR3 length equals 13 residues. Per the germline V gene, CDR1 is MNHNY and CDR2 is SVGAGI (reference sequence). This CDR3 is CASSRGSGNTIYF. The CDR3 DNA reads TGTGCCAGCAGCAGGGGATCCGGAAACACCATATATTTT.

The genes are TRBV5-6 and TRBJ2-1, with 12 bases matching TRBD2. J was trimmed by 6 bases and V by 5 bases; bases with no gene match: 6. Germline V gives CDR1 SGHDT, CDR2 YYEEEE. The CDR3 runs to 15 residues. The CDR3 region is CASRELAGGRNEQFF. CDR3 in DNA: TGTGCCAGCAGAGAACTAGCGGGAGGTCGCAATGAGCAGTTCTTC.

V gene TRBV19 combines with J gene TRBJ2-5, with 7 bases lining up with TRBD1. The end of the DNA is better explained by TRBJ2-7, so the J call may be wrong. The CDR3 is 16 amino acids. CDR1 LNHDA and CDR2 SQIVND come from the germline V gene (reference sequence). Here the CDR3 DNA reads TGTGCCAGTACTCTGATGTGGACAGGACTGTGGGACGAGCAGTACTTC. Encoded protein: CASTLMWTGLWDEQYF.

CDR3 amino acids: CASSPPSGSGETQYF. The CDR3 DNA reads as TGTGCCAGCAGCCCCCCGTCCGGCTCGGGGGAGACCCAGTACTTC. The chain has TRBV7-8 and TRBJ2-5; possibly TRBD2 for D (5 bases). Trimming removed 5 bases at V and 5 bases at J, with 18 bases between. CDR1 is SGHVS, CDR2 FQNEAQ, per germline. This CDR3 comprises 15 residues.

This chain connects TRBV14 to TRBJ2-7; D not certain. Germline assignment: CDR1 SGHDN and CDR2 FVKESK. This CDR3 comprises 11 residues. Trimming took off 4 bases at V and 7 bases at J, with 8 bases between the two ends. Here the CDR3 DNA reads TGTGCCAGCAGCCTTTGGAGAGAGCAGTACTTC. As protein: CASSLWREQYF.

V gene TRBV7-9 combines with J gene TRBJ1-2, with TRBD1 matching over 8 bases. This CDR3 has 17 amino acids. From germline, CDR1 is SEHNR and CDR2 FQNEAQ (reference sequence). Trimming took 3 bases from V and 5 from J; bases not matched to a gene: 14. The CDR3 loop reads CASSFGQGGAYLYGYTF. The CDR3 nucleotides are TGTGCCAGCAGCTTCGGACAGGGAGGGGCCTATCTATATGGCTACACCTTC.

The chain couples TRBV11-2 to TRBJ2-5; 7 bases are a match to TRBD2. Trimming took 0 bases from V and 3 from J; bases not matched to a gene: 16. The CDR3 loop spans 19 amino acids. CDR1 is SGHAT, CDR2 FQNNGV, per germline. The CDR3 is CASSLDSVRTSVSKETQYF. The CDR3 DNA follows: TGTGCCAGCAGCTTAGATTCGGTGCGGACTAGTGTATCCAAAGAGACCCAGTACTTC.

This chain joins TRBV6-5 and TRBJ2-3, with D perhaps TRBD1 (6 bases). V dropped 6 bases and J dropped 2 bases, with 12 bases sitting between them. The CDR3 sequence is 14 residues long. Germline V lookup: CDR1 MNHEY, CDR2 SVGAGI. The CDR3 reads CASRIGTITDTQYF. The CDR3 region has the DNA TGTGCCAGCAGAATTGGGACAATCACAGATACGCAGTATTTT.

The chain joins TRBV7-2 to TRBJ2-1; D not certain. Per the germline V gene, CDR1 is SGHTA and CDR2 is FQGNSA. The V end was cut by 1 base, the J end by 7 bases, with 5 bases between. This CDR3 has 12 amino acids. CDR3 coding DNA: TGTGCCAGCAGCTTAGGAGTGAATGAGCAGTTCTTC. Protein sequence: CASSLGVNEQFF.

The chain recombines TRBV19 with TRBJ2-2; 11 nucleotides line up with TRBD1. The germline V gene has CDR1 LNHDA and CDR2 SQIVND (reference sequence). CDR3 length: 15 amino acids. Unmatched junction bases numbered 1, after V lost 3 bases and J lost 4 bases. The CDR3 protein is CASSMDRGRTGELFF. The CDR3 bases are TGTGCCAGTAGTATGGACAGGGGGCGCACCGGGGAGCTGTTTTTT.

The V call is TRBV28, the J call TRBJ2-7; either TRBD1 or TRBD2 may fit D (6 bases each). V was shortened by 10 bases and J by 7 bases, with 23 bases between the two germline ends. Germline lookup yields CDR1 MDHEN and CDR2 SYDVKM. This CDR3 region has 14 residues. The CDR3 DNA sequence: TGTGCCACCGCTATTTTGAGGGGGGCTGGAGAGCAGTACTTC. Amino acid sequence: CATAILRGAGEQYF.

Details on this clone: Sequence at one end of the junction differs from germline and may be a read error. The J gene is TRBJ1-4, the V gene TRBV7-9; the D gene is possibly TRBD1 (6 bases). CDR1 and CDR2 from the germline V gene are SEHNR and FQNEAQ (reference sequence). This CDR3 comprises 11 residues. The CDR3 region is CASSLGAQINF. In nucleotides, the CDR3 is TGTGCCAGCAGCCTGGGGGCCCAGATAAATTTT.

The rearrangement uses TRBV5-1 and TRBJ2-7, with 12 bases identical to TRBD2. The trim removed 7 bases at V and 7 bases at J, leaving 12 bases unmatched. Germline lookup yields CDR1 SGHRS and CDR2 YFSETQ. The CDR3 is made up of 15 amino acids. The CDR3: CASEETSGRTGEQYF. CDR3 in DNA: TGCGCCAGCGAGGAGACTAGCGGGAGAACGGGGGAGCAGTACTTC.

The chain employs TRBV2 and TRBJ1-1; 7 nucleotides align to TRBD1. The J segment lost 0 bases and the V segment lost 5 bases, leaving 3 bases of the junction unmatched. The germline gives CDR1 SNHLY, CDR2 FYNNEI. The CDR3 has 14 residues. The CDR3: CASSWTGLNTEAFF. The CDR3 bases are TGTGCCAGCAGTTGGACAGGATTGAACACTGAAGCTTTCTTT.

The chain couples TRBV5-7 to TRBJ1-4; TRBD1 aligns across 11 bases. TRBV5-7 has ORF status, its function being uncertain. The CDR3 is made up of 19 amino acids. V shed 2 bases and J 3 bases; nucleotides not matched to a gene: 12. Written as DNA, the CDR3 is TGTGCCAGCAGCTTTGGGGGTTGGGGGACAGGGGGGGCTAATGAAAAACTGTTTTTT. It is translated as CASSFGGWGTGGANEKLFF.

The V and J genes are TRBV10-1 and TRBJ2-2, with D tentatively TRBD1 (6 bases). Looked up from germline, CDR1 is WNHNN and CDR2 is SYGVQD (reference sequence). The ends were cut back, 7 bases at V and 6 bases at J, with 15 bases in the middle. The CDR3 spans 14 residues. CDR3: CASTHRVGSGELFF. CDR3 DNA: TGCGCCAGCACCCACAGGGTGGGGTCCGGGGAGCTGTTTTTT.

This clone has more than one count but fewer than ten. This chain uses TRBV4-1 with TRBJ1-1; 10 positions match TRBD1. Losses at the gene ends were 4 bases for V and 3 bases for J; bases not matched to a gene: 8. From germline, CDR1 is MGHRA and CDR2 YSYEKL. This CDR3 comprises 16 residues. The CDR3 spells CASSRGDRGLHTEAFF. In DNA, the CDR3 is TGCGCCAGCAGCCGGGGGGACAGGGGTCTTCACACTGAAGCTTTCTTT.

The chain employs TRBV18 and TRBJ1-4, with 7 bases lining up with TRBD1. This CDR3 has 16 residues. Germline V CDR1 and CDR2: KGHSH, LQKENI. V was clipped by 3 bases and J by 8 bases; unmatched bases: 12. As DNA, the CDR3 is TGTGCCAGCTCACCCGATTACAGGGGAGGCGGAGAAAAACTGTTTTTT. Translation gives CASSPDYRGGGEKLFF.

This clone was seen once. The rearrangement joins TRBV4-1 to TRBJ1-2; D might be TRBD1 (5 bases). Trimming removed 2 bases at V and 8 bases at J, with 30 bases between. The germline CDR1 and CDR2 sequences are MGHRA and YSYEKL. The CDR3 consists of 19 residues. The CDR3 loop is CASSQPTAGPDSLDGGYTF. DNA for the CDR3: TGCGCCAGCAGCCAACCCACGGCAGGGCCCGATTCCCTGGATGGGGGCTACACCTTC.

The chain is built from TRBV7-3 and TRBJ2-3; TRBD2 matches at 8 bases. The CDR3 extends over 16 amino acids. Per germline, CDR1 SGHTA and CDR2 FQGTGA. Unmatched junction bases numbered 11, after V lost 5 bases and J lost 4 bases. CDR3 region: CASSPTSVQGADTQYF. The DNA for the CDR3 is TGTGCCAGCAGCCCGACTAGCGTCCAAGGAGCAGATACGCAGTATTTT. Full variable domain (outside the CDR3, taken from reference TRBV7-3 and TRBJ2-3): GAGVSQTPSNKVTEKGKYVELRCDPISGHTALYWYRQSLGQGPEFLIYFQGTGAADDSGLPNDRFFAVRPEGSVSTLKIQRTERGDSAVYLCASSPTSVQGADTQYFGPGTRLTVL.

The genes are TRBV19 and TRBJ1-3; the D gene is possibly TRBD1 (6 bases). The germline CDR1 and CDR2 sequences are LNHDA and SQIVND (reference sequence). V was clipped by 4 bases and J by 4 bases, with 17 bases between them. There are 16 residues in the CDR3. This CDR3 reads CASSTVGGGSGNTIYF. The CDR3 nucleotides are TGTGCCAGTAGTACCGTCGGGGGCGGTTCGGGAAACACCATATATTTT. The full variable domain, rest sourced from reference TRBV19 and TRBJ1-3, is DGGITQSPKYLFRKEGQNVTLSCEQNLNHDAMYWYRQDPGQGLRLIYYSQIVNDFQKGDIAEGYSVSREKKESFPLTVTSAQKNPTAFYLCASSTVGGGSGNTIYFGEGSWLTVV.

The CDR3 DNA sequence: TGTGCCTGGAGTTTCGGGACTGTGGCAACTAATGAAAAACTGTTTTTT. Translating gives CAWSFGTVATNEKLFF. J is TRBJ1-4 and V is TRBV30; D is possibly TRBD1 (5 bases). Germline-derived CDR1 and CDR2 are GTSNPN and SVGIG (reference sequence). CDR3 size: 16 residues. Deletions cut 2 bases from V and 0 bases from J, with 13 bases between.

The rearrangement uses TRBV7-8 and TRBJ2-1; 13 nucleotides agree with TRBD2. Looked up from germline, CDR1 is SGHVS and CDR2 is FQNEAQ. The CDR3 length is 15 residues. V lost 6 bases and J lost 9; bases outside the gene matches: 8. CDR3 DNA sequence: TGTGCCAGCAGACTCACTAGCGGGAGGGCCAGTGAGCAGTTCTTC. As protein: CASRLTSGRASEQFF.

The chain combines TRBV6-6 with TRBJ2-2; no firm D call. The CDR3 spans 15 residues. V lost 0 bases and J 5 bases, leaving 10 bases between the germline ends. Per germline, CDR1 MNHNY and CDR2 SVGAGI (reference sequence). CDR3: CASSYSATKTGELFF. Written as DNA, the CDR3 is TGTGCCAGCAGTTACTCGGCCACTAAAACCGGGGAGCTGTTTTTT.

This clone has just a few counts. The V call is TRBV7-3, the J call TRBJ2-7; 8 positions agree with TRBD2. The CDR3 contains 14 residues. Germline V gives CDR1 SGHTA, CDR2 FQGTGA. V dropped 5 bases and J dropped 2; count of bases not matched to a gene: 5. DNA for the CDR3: TGTGCCAGCAGCCCAACTAGCGGTACCTACGAGCAGTACTTC. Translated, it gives CASSPTSGTYEQYF. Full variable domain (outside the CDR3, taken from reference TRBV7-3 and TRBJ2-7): GAGVSQTPSNKVTEKGKYVELRCDPISGHTALYWYRQSLGQGPEFLIYFQGTGAADDSGLPNDRFFAVRPEGSVSTLKIQRTERGDSAVYLCASSPTSGTYEQYFGPGTRLTVT.